These T cell receptor beta chains were read from a single sample in a study of blood T cells in healthy people across ages. MiXCR was run by TCRdb on the 5' RACE reads, yielding one entry per CDR3 protein. The sample includes 750,000 or so distinct CDR3 sequences, approximately 25% of them seen just once. These records were also assigned to another study, of T cells of mothers and their children.

What was sequenced was blood. These receptors were taken from a boy younger than 18 in good health. Both conserved end residues are part of each CDR3. Each record gives: clone size, J gene, V gene, D gene, CDR3 protein, CDR3 DNA. The D gene is left open where the match is weak. Clone size is given for some rows only: seen once, a few or many times, or a class if the clone is expanded.

>.|TRBJ1-5|TRBV28|TRBD1
CASSLEGQGFNQPQHF
TGTGCCAGCAGTTTAGAGGGACAGGGTTTCAATCAGCCCCAGCATTTT
>.|TRBJ2-4|TRBV12-3/TRBV12-4|.
CASKPSEAKNIQYF
TGTGCCAGCAAACCAAGTGAGGCCAAAAACATTCAGTACTTC
>.|TRBJ1-4|TRBV20-1|.
CSANDPGTTNEKLFF
TGCAGTGCTAACGACCCCGGGACGACAAATGAAAAACTGTTTTTT
>.|TRBJ1-1|TRBV20-1|.
CSASLAGKNTEAFF
TGCAGTGCTAGTTTGGCAGGGAAGAACACTGAAGCTTTCTTT
>.|TRBJ2-5|TRBV29-1|.
CSIQGRETQYF
TGCAGCATACAGGGTCGGGAGACCCAGTACTTC
>few|TRBJ1-2|TRBV29-1|.
CSVEEDTGAAYGYTF
TGCAGCGTTGAAGAGGATACAGGCGCGGCCTATGGCTACACCTTC
>.|TRBJ2-5|TRBV11-2|.
CASSLPGAVETQYF
TGTGCCAGCAGTCTCCCGGGAGCCGTTGAGACCCAGTACTTC
>.|TRBJ1-1|TRBV15|.
CATSRDEEGNTEAFF
TGTGCCACCAGCAGAGATGAGGAGGGAAACACTGAAGCTTTCTTT
>.|TRBJ2-7|TRBV28|TRBD2
CASSGSGRARYEQYF
TGTGCCAGCAGCGGAAGCGGGAGGGCGAGGTACGAGCAGTACTTC
>few|TRBJ2-4|TRBV12-3/TRBV12-4|.
CASRPPGGVGKNIQYF
TGTGCCAGCAGACCCCCCGGGGGCGTGGGGAAGAACATTCAGTACTTC
>many|TRBJ1-1|TRBV12-3/TRBV12-4|.
CASSASLNTEAFF
TGTGCCAGCTCCGCCAGCTTGAACACTGAAGCTTTCTTT
>.|TRBJ2-5|TRBV7-7|.
CASSLDISQQETQYF
TGTGCTAGCAGCTTAGATATCTCCCAACAAGAGACCCAGTACTTC
>few|TRBJ2-1|TRBV2|TRBD1
CASSPVRDRVNNEQFF
TGTGCCAGCAGCCCTGTTCGGGACAGGGTAAACAATGAGCAGTTCTTC
>.|TRBJ1-2|TRBV27|TRBD1
CASSSTGTVYGYTF
TGTGCCAGCAGTTCGACCGGGACAGTCTATGGCTACACCTTC
>many|TRBJ2-4|TRBV5-1|.
CASSLGLEGNIQYF
TGCGCCAGCAGCTTGGGACTAGAGGGAAACATTCAGTACTTC
>.|TRBJ2-2|TRBV28|.
CASRPLGRENTGELFF
TGTGCCAGCAGACCCTTAGGCAGGGAGAACACCGGGGAGCTGTTTTTT
>.|TRBJ2-7|TRBV28|.
CASSLWGVIPYEQYF
TGTGCCAGCAGTTTATGGGGGGTTATACCATACGAGCAGTACTTC
>.|TRBJ2-7|TRBV4-1|.
CASSQETDEQYF
TGCGCCAGCAGCCAAGAAACCGACGAGCAGTACTTC
>.|TRBJ2-1|TRBV11-2|TRBD2
CASSLEWGDGGRSYNEQFF
TGTGCCAGCAGCTTAGAGTGGGGGGACGGCGGGAGGTCCTACAATGAGCAGTTCTTC
>.|TRBJ1-1|TRBV6-5|.
CASSYILNTEAFF
TGTGCCAGCAGTTACATACTGAACACTGAAGCTTTCTTT
>once|TRBJ2-7|TRBV7-7|.
CASSPGHFPTEQYF
TGTGCTAGCAGCCCGGGACACTTTCCTACGGAGCAGTACTTC
>.|TRBJ2-3|TRBV11-2|TRBD1
CASGGQAYHKGNSARFTDTQYF
TGTGCCAGCGGAGGACAGGCCTACCACAAGGGGAATAGCGCCCGTTTCACAGATACGCAGTATTTT
>few|TRBJ1-3|TRBV12-3/TRBV12-4|.
CASSLPDFYGNTIYF
TGTGCCAGCAGTTTACCAGATTTTTACGGAAACACCATATATTTT
>.|TRBJ1-6|TRBV6-6|.
CASCSGVNSPLHF
TGTGCCAGCTGTTCGGGGGTCAATTCACCCCTCCACTTT
>few|TRBJ1-1|TRBV19|.
CASSIGAEAFF
TGTGCCAGTAGTATAGGGGCTGAAGCTTTCTTT
>.|TRBJ1-3|TRBV3-1|.
CASSQGARVTSSNTIYF
TGTGCCAGCAGCCAAGGGGCCAGGGTTACCTCATCGAACACCATATATTTT
>.|TRBJ1-2|TRBV7-9|.
CASSLAGEGYTF
TGTGCCAGCAGCTTAGCAGGGGAAGGCTACACCTTC
>.|TRBJ2-1|TRBV7-3|TRBD2
CASSLYSATSGGGNEQFF
TGTGCCAGCAGCTTATATTCAGCGACTAGCGGGGGGGGTAATGAGCAGTTCTTC
>few|TRBJ2-1|TRBV24-1|TRBD2
CATSDLNPGVAGYNEQFF
TGTGCCACCAGTGATTTGAACCCCGGGGTAGCGGGGTACAATGAGCAGTTCTTC
>few|TRBJ1-4|TRBV29-1|TRBD1
CSVGQGDEKLFF
TGCAGCGTGGGACAGGGAGATGAAAAACTGTTTTTT
>few|TRBJ2-7|TRBV25-1|TRBD2
CASSDRWGTSDEQYF
TGTGCCAGCAGTGACCGGTGGGGGACTAGCGACGAGCAGTACTTC
>.|TRBJ2-7|TRBV6-2/TRBV6-3|TRBD1
CASSYSTGQGYYEQYF
TGTGCCAGCAGTTACTCGACAGGACAGGGCTACTACGAGCAGTACTTC
>.|TRBJ1-6|TRBV9|.
CASSPGGLASSYNSPLHF
TGTGCCAGCAGCCCCGGGGGGCTGGCAAGCTCCTATAATTCACCCCTCCACTTT
>few|TRBJ2-5|TRBV20-1|.
CSALDPGSQETQYF
TGCAGCGCTCTAGACCCAGGGTCCCAAGAGACCCAGTACTTC
>.|TRBJ2-3|TRBV11-2|TRBD2
CASSLILAGYTDTQYF
TGTGCCAGCAGCTTAATCCTAGCGGGGTACACAGATACGCAGTATTTT
>.|TRBJ2-4|TRBV5-1|.
CASSHEQGRDIQYF
TGCGCCAGCAGCCACGAACAGGGTAGGGACATTCAGTACTTC
>few|TRBJ1-5|TRBV28|.
CASSPNSGMAQPQHF
TGTGCCAGCAGCCCTAATTCAGGGATGGCTCAGCCCCAGCATTTT
>few|TRBJ2-7|TRBV9|.
CASSLGGQTYEQYF
TGTGCCAGCAGCCTCGGGGGTCAAACCTACGAGCAGTACTTC
>few|TRBJ2-5|TRBV6-1|TRBD1
CASSTQAVRGQGAVWAVETQYF
TGTGCCAGCAGCACCCAGGCGGTTCGGGGACAGGGGGCTGTTTGGGCTGTTGAGACCCAGTACTTC
>many|TRBJ2-5|TRBV9|.
CASSPDPPRETQYF
TGTGCCAGCAGCCCCGACCCTCCGAGGGAGACCCAGTACTTC
>.|TRBJ1-4|TRBV29-1|.
CSVAPASTNEKLFF
TGCAGCGTTGCCCCGGCTTCAACTAATGAAAAACTGTTTTTT
>many|TRBJ2-1|TRBV2|TRBD2
CASSGLAGGSYNEQFF
TGTGCCAGCAGTGGACTAGCGGGAGGCTCCTACAATGAGCAGTTCTTC
>few|TRBJ2-6|TRBV5-1|.
CATRLEAANVLTF
TGCGCCACTCGGTTGGAGGCGGCCAACGTCCTGACTTTC
>.|TRBJ2-4|TRBV9|TRBD1
CASSTSSYISGGAKNIQYF
TGTGCCAGCAGCACGTCAAGTTACATTTCAGGGGGTGCCAAAAACATTCAGTACTTC
>.|TRBJ1-2|TRBV29-1|TRBD1
CSVGTGGYGYTF
TGCAGCGTAGGGACAGGGGGCTATGGCTACACCTTC
>.|TRBJ2-5|TRBV24-1|.
CATSDYVETQYF
TGTGCCACCAGTGATTACGTAGAGACCCAGTACTTC
>.|TRBJ2-1|TRBV5-1|TRBD2
CASTVLAGADNEQFF
TGCGCCAGCACCGTACTAGCGGGGGCAGACAATGAGCAGTTCTTC
>.|TRBJ2-7|TRBV7-9|.
CASSSRTERSYEQYF
TGTGCCAGCAGCTCTAGGACAGAAAGATCCTACGAGCAGTACTTC
>.|TRBJ2-1|TRBV24-1|.
CATSDRKVSYNEQFF
TGTGCCACCAGTGATCGGAAGGTCTCCTACAATGAGCAGTTCTTC
>.|TRBJ2-5|TRBV10-2|TRBD1
CASGEIGTGEETQYF
TGCGCCAGCGGGGAGATCGGGACAGGGGAAGAGACCCAGTACTTC
>.|TRBJ2-7|TRBV7-9|TRBD2
CASAPSGAYEQYF
TGTGCCAGCGCGCCTAGCGGTGCCTACGAGCAGTACTTC
>.|TRBJ2-3|TRBV11-1|TRBD2
CASSVHLTSGGSDVADTQYF
TGTGCCAGCAGCGTCCACCTGACTAGCGGGGGGTCGGATGTCGCAGATACGCAGTATTTT
>.|TRBJ1-2|TRBV15|.
CATSRPDGNYGYTF
TGTGCCACCAGCCGTCCTGACGGGAACTATGGCTACACCTTC
>.|TRBJ2-1|TRBV9|.
CASSPQGVNEQFF
TGTGCCAGCAGCCCCCAGGGCGTAAATGAGCAGTTCTTC